One sample yielded the 30 T cell receptor beta chains listed below, sequenced in a study of human T cells and chemical hapten exposure. Each CDR3 protein is one row after TCRdb ran MiXCR on the 5' RACE reads. The sample lists about 140,000 distinct CDR3 sequences; 4.1% were seen once. The study extracted total RNA from unfractionated whole blood. These receptors were taken from a female donor in good health.

This clonotype appeared many times. The chain carries TRBV20-1 and TRBJ1-2; D ambiguous. Germline V lookup: CDR1 DFQATT, CDR2 SNEGSKA (reference sequence). Trimming took off 0 bases at V and 4 bases at J, with 18 bases between the two ends. The CDR3 consists of 16 residues. The CDR3 region is CSARDSGKPLGYGYTF. In nucleotides, the CDR3 is TGCAGTGCTAGAGATTCGGGGAAGCCCCTCGGCTATGGCTACACCTTC.

The rearrangement joins TRBV2 to TRBJ1-6; tentative D call: TRBD1 (6 bases). There are 18 residues in the CDR3. Germline assignment: CDR1 SNHLY and CDR2 FYNNEI. Trimming stripped 6 bases from V and 0 bases from J, with 18 bases between. Here the CDR3 reads CASSAIGGRSSYNSPLHF. Written as DNA, the CDR3 is TGTGCCAGCAGCGCGATAGGGGGTAGAAGCTCCTATAATTCACCCCTCCACTTT.

The rearrangement uses TRBV20-1 and TRBJ2-3, with 10 bases lining up with TRBD1. CDR1 DFQATT and CDR2 SNEGSKA come from the germline V gene (reference sequence). Losses at the gene ends were 4 bases for V and 12 bases for J; bases not matched to a gene: 7. The CDR3 sequence is 12 residues long. CDR3 region: CSANNRDRGQYF. CDR3 nucleotides: TGCAGTGCTAACAACCGGGACAGGGGCCAGTATTTT.

As to this clonotype: A read error is possible here, since a much larger clone lies one base away. The V gene is TRBV7-2, the J gene TRBJ2-3, with a tentative D call TRBD2 (7 bases). The CDR3 sequence is 15 residues long. Per the germline V gene, CDR1 is SGHTA and CDR2 is FQGNSA. The CDR3 spells CAGSSRGGNTDTQYF. CDR3 sequence (DNA): TGTGCCGGCAGCTCAAGGGGGGGGAACACAGATACGCAGTATTTT.

There are many counts of this clonotype. The CDR3 sequence: CASSTANTEAFF. The CDR3 nucleotides are TGTGCCAGCAGTACGGCGAACACTGAAGCTTTCTTT. The rearrangement joins TRBV2 to TRBJ1-1; D is undetermined. There are 12 residues in the CDR3. Deletions cut 5 bases from V and 1 base from J, with 5 bases between. Germline V gene data show CDR1 as SNHLY and CDR2 as FYNNEI.

The table lists this clonotype with many counts. The V gene is TRBV15, the J gene TRBJ2-3; D unclear. Germline V lookup: CDR1 LNHNV, CDR2 YYDKDF (reference sequence). This CDR3 has 14 amino acids. V lost 8 bases to trimming and J lost 3 bases, with 15 bases between them. CDR3 loop: CATSRARRTDTQYF. In nucleotides, the CDR3 is TGTGCCACCTCCCGCGCGCGGCGTACAGATACGCAGTATTTT. The variable domain in full, with the rest retrieved from reference TRBV15 and TRBJ2-3, is DAMVIQNPRYQVTQFGKPVTLSCSQTLNHNVMYWYQQKSSQAPKLLFHYYDKDFNNEADTPDNFQSRRPNTSFCFLDIRSPGLGDTAMYLCATSRARRTDTQYFGPGTRLTVL.

This clonotype showed up many times. The rearrangement links TRBV6-5 to TRBJ1-3; 11 bases line up with TRBD1. V was clipped by 2 bases and J by 2 bases; unmatched bases: 5. Germline V CDR1 and CDR2: MNHEY, SVGAGI. The CDR3 spans 17 residues. CDR3 loop: CASSYGQGAGTGNTIYF. CDR3 nucleotides: TGTGCCAGCAGTTACGGACAGGGGGCAGGAACTGGAAACACCATATATTTT.

This clonotype was picked up many times. DNA of the CDR3: TGTGCCAGCAGTTACTCGGGGTGGACCAAAAACATTCAGTACTTC. Translated: CASSYSGWTKNIQYF. The rearrangement uses TRBV6-5 and TRBJ2-4, with unresolved D. CDR1 and CDR2 from the germline V gene are MNHEY and SVGAGI. The CDR3 extends over 15 amino acids. Trimming shortened V by 0 bases and J by 2 bases, and 8 bases separated the two germline ends.

J is TRBJ2-7 and V is TRBV6-1; no clear D gene. CDR1 is MNHNS and CDR2 is SASEGT in the germline V gene. The CDR3 sequence is 13 residues long. V was pared by 4 bases and J by 0 bases, with 7 bases between. The CDR3 DNA reads TGTGCCAGCAGTGGACCATCCTCCTACGAGCAGTACTTC. It encodes CASSGPSSYEQYF.

Note on this clonotype: This could be a read error, since a much larger clone is one nucleotide away. The gene calls are TRBV12-3 or TRBV12-4 and TRBJ2-1; maybe TRBD1 (5 bases). The CDR3 runs to 12 residues. CDR3 residues: CASSPQGNERFF. CDR3 nucleotide sequence: TGTGCCAGCAGTCCCCAGGGTAATGAGCGGTTCTTC.

In its sample, this clonotype was seen many times. V gene TRBV3-1 combines with J gene TRBJ1-5, with TRBD1 matching over 8 bases. The CDR3 is 15 amino acids. Germline trimming cut 1 base from V and 2 bases from J; bases unmatched to any gene: 1. CDR1 is LGHDT, CDR2 YNNKEL, per germline (reference sequence). The CDR3 protein is CASSQGGQGNQPQHF. The CDR3 bases are TGTGCCAGCAGCCAAGGGGGACAGGGCAATCAGCCCCAGCATTTT.

This clonotype was seen repeatedly, ten times or more. The rearrangement links TRBV20-1 to TRBJ2-3; TRBD1 aligns across 7 bases. V shed 1 base, J shed 2 bases, and the junction held 6 bases outside the gene matches. CDR1 DFQATT and CDR2 SNEGSKA come from the germline V gene (reference sequence). This CDR3 has 15 amino acids. The CDR3 region has the DNA TGCAGTGCTAGAGGCAGGACAGGTCCCACAGATACGCAGTATTTT. Its protein product is CSARGRTGPTDTQYF.

This clonotype turned up a few times. The V and J genes are TRBV20-1 and TRBJ1-2; tentative D call: TRBD1 (6 bases). Germline values: CDR1 DFQATT, CDR2 SNEGSKA (reference sequence). The V end was cut by 1 base, the J end by 1 base, with 10 bases between. The CDR3 has 14 amino acids. The DNA of the CDR3 is TGCAGTGCTAGAGGGTCAGGGGTTAACTATGGCTACACCTTC. Residues: CSARGSGVNYGYTF.

This clonotype was recorded at least ten times. The gene calls are TRBV7-9 and TRBJ1-5; no clear D gene. Trimming took 4 bases from V and 0 from J, leaving 1 base between them. The CDR3 is 12 residues long. Germline CDR1 is SEHNR and CDR2 is FQNEAQ (reference sequence). CDR3 amino acids: CASSYSNQPQHF. The CDR3 DNA reads as TGTGCCAGCAGCTATAGCAATCAGCCCCAGCATTTT. The complete variable domain, with remaining parts taken from reference TRBV7-9 and TRBJ1-5, reads DTGVSQNPRHKITKRGQNVTFRCDPISEHNRLYWYRQTLGQGPEFLTYFQNEAQLEKSRLLSDRFSAERPKGSFSTLEIQRTEQGDSAMYLCASSYSNQPQHFGDGTRLSIL.

This clonotype was recorded many times. The chain has TRBV6-6 and TRBJ1-2, with TRBD1 matching over 9 bases. This CDR3 has 16 amino acids. Germline assignment: CDR1 MNHNY and CDR2 SVGAGI (reference sequence). Germline trimming cut 3 bases from V and 4 bases from J; bases unmatched to any gene: 9. This chain's CDR3 is CASSYNRDRALYGYTF. DNA of the CDR3: TGTGCCAGCAGTTATAACCGGGACAGGGCACTCTATGGCTACACCTTC.

This clonotype has ten or more counts. The rearrangement links TRBV7-9 to TRBJ2-6; D is uncertain. Trimming took off 7 bases at V and 0 bases at J, with 13 bases between the two ends. The CDR3 spans 16 residues. CDR1 is SEHNR, CDR2 FQNEAQ, per germline (reference sequence). In DNA, the CDR3 is TGTGCCAGCACCCGAAACGGGTTCTCTGGGGCCAACGTCCTGACTTTC. Amino acid sequence: CASTRNGFSGANVLTF.

This clonotype was counted many times. This chain links TRBV7-3 with TRBJ2-4; tentative D call: TRBD2 (5 bases). Deletions cut 2 bases from V and 4 bases from J, with 12 bases between. CDR1 SGHTA and CDR2 FQGTGA come from the germline V gene. This CDR3 spans 15 amino acids. CDR3 bases: TGTGCCAGCAGCTTATTTGAGGGCCCGAAAAACATTCAGTACTTC. It specifies CASSLFEGPKNIQYF. Complete variable domain (other parts from reference TRBV7-3 and TRBJ2-4): GAGVSQTPSNKVTEKGKYVELRCDPISGHTALYWYRQSLGQGPEFLIYFQGTGAADDSGLPNDRFFAVRPEGSVSTLKIQRTERGDSAVYLCASSLFEGPKNIQYFGAGTRLSVL.

Concerning this clonotype itself: A much larger clone differs by one base, so this may be a read error. The genes are TRBV5-4 and TRBJ1-3; possibly TRBD1 for D (5 bases). This CDR3 spans 16 amino acids. Germline V gives CDR1 SGHNT, CDR2 YYREEE (reference sequence). CDR3 amino acids: CASSLRGPRAGNTRYF. The DNA of the CDR3 is TGTGCCAGCAGCCTCCGGGGCCCCCGGGCTGGAAACACCAGATATTTT.

The sample holds many counts of this clonotype. V gene TRBV2 combines with J gene TRBJ1-1; D is perhaps TRBD1 (5 bases). The V end lost 4 bases, the J end lost 7 bases, and 13 bases lay between the germline ends. This CDR3 is 13 amino acids long. Germline V gene sequence: CDR1 SNHLY, CDR2 FYNNEI. CDR3 sequence reads: CASSATGVGEAFF. CDR3 DNA sequence: TGTGCCAGCAGTGCCACAGGAGTAGGTGAAGCTTTCTTT.

Ten or more counts support this clonotype. CDR3 protein: CASSPGLAGGPNGELFF. CDR3 sequence (DNA): TGCGCCAGCAGCCCTGGACTAGCGGGGGGGCCTAACGGGGAGCTGTTTTTT. The genes are TRBV5-1 and TRBJ2-2, with 15 bases lining up with TRBD2. J lost 7 bases, V lost 4 bases, and 8 bases had no gene match. The germline V gene encodes CDR1 SGHRS and CDR2 YFSETQ. The CDR3 is made up of 17 amino acids.

This clonotype occurred many times. J is TRBJ2-1 and V is TRBV20-1; the D gene could be TRBD1 or TRBD2 (6 bases each). The V and J ends lost 5 bases and 9 bases respectively, with 20 bases between them. CDR3 length: 14 amino acids. Germline assignment: CDR1 DFQATT and CDR2 SNEGSKA (reference sequence). This chain's CDR3 is CSAPRSGVGGEQFF. The CDR3 DNA reads TGCAGTGCTCCCAGATCGGGGGTAGGGGGTGAGCAGTTCTTC.

This clonotype was picked up many times. The rearrangement links TRBV27 to TRBJ1-2; 7 nucleotides align to TRBD1. V trimming: 5 bases; J trimming: 8 bases; junction bases outside the gene matches: 8. Germline V gives CDR1 MNHEY, CDR2 SMNVEV (reference sequence). The CDR3 totals 13 residues. The CDR3, as DNA: TGTGCCAGCAGTCCAAACAGGGGTCTGGGCTACACCTTC. Translating it yields CASSPNRGLGYTF.

This clonotype was recorded many times. The rearrangement links TRBV19 to TRBJ1-2; TRBD1 aligns across 9 bases. The germline CDR1 and CDR2 sequences are LNHDA and SQIVND (reference sequence). CDR3 length: 17 amino acids. Unmatched junction bases numbered 12, after V lost 3 bases and J lost 4 bases. In DNA form, the CDR3 reads TGTGCCAGTAGTATTACCTTAACCGGGACAGGGACCTATGGCTACACCTTC. This gives the protein CASSITLTGTGTYGYTF.

This clonotype was observed many times. The rearrangement links TRBV7-2 to TRBJ2-3; 9 bases are a match to TRBD2. The CDR3 is 14 residues long. J gave up 4 bases and V 7 bases, and 6 bases lay outside the gene matches. CDR1 is SGHTA and CDR2 is FQGNSA in the germline V gene. CDR3 in DNA: TGTGCCAGCACCATAGCGGGGGTGGCAGATACGCAGTATTTT. This codes for CASTIAGVADTQYF.

The sample holds many counts of this clonotype. The rearrangement uses TRBV4-1 and TRBJ1-1; TRBD1 aligns across 7 bases. This CDR3 is built from 15 residues. The germline gives CDR1 MGHRA, CDR2 YSYEKL. Trimming at V came to 0 bases and at J to 5 bases, leaving 6 bases not matched to a gene. The CDR3 loop is CASSQDAGGGTEAFF. The CDR3 coding sequence is TGCGCCAGCAGCCAAGACGCAGGGGGTGGTACTGAAGCTTTCTTT.

The chain employs TRBV3-1 and TRBJ2-7, with 9 bases aligning to TRBD2. V was pared by 4 bases and J by 3 bases, with 10 bases of the junction left unmatched. CDR1 and CDR2 from the germline V gene are LGHDT and YNNKEL (reference sequence). The CDR3 extends over 16 amino acids. CDR3 residues: CASSRSSGGRNYEQYF. In DNA, the CDR3 is TGTGCCAGCAGCCGAAGTAGCGGGGGTCGTAACTACGAGCAGTACTTC.

This clonotype has ten or more counts. J is TRBJ2-1 and V is TRBV20-1, with a weak D call TRBD2 (6 bases). Germline CDR1 and CDR2: DFQATT and SNEGSKA (reference sequence). With 4 bases removed from V and 7 bases from J, the gap between germline ends came to 17 bases. This CDR3 comprises 14 residues. As DNA, the CDR3 is TGCAGTGCTAACGGGGGACCAATCGAGAATGAGCAGTTCTTC. This sequence encodes CSANGGPIENEQFF.

This clonotype has at least ten counts. The V call is TRBV29-1, the J call TRBJ2-1; 7 nucleotides agree with TRBD1. CDR1 and CDR2 from the germline V gene are SQVTM and ANQGSEA. J gave up 4 bases and V 4 bases, and 7 bases lay outside the gene matches. The CDR3 totals 14 residues. The CDR3 region has the DNA TGCAGCGTTGTCCGACAGGGTACATACAATGAGCAGTTCTTC. It codes for CSVVRQGTYNEQFF.

This clonotype was detected many times. The J gene is TRBJ2-5, the V gene TRBV20-1; possible D gene TRBD2, 6 bases. This CDR3 is 13 amino acids long. CDR1 DFQATT and CDR2 SNEGSKA come from the germline V gene (reference sequence). The V gene lost 5 bases and the J gene lost 7 bases, with 17 bases spanning the gap. The CDR3 here is CSARPTSTGTQYF. In DNA, the CDR3 is TGCAGTGCTCGCCCGACTAGTACGGGGACCCAGTACTTC.

This clonotype showed up many times. This chain uses TRBV5-1 with TRBJ1-1, with TRBD1 as a possible D gene (5 bases). V was clipped by 4 bases and J by 0 bases, with 10 bases between them. The CDR3 length is 14 residues. Germline CDR1 is SGHRS and CDR2 is YFSETQ. CDR3 sequence: CASSMGRLNTEAFF. CDR3 DNA sequence: TGCGCCAGCAGCATGGGACGGCTGAACACTGAAGCTTTCTTT. Complete variable domain (other parts from reference TRBV5-1 and TRBJ1-1): KAGVTQTPRYLIKTRGQQVTLSCSPISGHRSVSWYQQTPGQGLQFLFEYFSETQRNKGNFPGRFSGRQFSNSRSEMNVSTLELGDSALYLCASSMGRLNTEAFFGQGTRLTVV.